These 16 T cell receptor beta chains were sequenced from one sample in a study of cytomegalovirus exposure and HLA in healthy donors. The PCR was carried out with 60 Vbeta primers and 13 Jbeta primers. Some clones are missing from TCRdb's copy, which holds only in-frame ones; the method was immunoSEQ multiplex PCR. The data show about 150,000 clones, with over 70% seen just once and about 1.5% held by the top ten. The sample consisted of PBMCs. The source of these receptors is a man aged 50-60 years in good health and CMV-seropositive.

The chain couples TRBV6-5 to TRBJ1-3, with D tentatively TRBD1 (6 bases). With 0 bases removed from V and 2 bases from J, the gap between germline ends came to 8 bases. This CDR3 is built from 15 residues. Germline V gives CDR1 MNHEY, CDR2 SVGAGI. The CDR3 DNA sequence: TGTGCCAGCAGTTACTCGAACAGGGCTGGAAACACCATATATTTT. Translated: CASSYSNRAGNTIYF.

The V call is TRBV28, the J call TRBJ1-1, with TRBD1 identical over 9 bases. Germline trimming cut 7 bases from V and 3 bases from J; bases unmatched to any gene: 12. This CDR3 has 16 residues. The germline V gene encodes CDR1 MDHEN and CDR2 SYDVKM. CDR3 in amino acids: CASTPTGGAGYTEAFF. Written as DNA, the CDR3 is TGTGCCAGCACGCCGACAGGGGGTGCGGGGTACACTGAAGCTTTCTTT.

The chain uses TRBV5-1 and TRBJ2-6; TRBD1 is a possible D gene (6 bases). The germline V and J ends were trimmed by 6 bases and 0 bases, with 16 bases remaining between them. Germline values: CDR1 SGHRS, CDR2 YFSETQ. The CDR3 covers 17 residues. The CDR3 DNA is TGCGCCAGCAAACCGGCGGACAGTCACTCTGGGGCCAACGTCCTGACTTTC. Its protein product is CASKPADSHSGANVLTF.

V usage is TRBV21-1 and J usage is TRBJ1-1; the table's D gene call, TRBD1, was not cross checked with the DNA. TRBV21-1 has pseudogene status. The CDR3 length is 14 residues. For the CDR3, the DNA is TGTGCCAGCAGCAAAGTAACAGGGGGAACTGAAGCTTTCTTT. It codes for CASSKVTGGTEAFF.

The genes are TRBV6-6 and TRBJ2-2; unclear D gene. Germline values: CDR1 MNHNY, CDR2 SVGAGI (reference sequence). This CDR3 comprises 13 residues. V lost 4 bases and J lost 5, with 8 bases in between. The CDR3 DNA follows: TGTGCCAGCAGTTGGAGTGTGACCGGGGAGCTGTTTTTT. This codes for CASSWSVTGELFF.

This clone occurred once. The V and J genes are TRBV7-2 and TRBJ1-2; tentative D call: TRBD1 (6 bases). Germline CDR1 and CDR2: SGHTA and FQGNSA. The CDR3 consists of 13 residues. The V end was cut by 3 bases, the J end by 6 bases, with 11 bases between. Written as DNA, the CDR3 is TGTGCCAGCAGCTTTACAGGGTGGGATGGCTACACCTTC. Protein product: CASSFTGWDGYTF.

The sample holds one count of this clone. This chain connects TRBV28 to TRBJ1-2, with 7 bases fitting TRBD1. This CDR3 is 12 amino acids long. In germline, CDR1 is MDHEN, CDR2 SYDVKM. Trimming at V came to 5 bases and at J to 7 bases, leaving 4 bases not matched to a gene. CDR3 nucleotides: TGTGCCAGCAGTCTTTCAGGGGGTGGCTACACCTTC. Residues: CASSLSGGGYTF.

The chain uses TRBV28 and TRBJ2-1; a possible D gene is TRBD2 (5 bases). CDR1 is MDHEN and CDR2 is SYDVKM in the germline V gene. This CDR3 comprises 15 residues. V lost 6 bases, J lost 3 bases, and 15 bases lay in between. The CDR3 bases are TGTGCCAGCAGCTTAGCAGGACTTCTCTACAATGAGCAGTTCTTC. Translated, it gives CASSLAGLLYNEQFF.

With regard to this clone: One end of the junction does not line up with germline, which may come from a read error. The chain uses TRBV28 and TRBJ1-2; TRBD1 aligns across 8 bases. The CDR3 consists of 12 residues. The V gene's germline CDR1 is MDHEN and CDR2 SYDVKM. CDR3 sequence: CASSTRITDRAF. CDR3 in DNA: TGTGCCAGCAGTACCAGGATAACGGACAGGGCGTTC.

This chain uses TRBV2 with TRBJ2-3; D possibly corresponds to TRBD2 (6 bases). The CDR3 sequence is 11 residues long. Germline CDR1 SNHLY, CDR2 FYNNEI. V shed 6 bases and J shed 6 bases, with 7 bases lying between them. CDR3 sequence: CASREGDTQYF. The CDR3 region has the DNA TGTGCCAGCAGGGAGGGGGATACGCAGTATTTT.

The CDR3 DNA follows: TGTGCCAGCAGTTCCCTGACTGAAGCTTTCTTT. Residues: CASSSLTEAFF. This chain joins TRBV28 and TRBJ1-1; D is ambiguous. The CDR3 loop spans 11 amino acids. V was trimmed by 4 bases and J by 5 bases, leaving 5 bases between them. Germline CDR1 reads MDHEN; CDR2 reads SYDVKM.

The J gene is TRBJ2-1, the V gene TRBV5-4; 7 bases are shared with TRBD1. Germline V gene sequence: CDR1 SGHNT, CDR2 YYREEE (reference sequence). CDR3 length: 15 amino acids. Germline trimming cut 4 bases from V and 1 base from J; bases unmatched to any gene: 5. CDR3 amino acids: CASSLQGRSYNEQFF. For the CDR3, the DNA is TGTGCCAGCAGCCTACAGGGGAGATCCTACAATGAGCAGTTCTTC.

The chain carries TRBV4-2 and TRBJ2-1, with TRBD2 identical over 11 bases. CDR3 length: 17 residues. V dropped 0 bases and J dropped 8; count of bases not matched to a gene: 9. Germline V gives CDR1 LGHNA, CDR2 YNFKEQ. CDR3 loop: CASSQDEVAGGEDEQFF. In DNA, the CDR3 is TGTGCCAGCAGCCAAGACGAGGTAGCGGGAGGGGAAGATGAGCAGTTCTTC.

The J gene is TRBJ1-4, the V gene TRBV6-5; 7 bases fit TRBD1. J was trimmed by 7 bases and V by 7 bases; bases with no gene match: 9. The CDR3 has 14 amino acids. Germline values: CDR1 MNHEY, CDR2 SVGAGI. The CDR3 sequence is CASKKGASGEKLFF. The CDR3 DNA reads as TGTGCCAGCAAAAAGGGGGCCAGCGGTGAAAAACTGTTTTTT.

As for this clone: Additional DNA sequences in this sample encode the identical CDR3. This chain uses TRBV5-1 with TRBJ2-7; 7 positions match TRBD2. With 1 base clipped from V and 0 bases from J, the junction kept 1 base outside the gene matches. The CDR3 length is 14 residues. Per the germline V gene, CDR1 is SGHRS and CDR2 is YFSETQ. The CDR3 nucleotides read TGCGCCAGCAGCTTGCCGGGAGGCTCCTACGAGCAGTACTTC. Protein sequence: CASSLPGGSYEQYF.

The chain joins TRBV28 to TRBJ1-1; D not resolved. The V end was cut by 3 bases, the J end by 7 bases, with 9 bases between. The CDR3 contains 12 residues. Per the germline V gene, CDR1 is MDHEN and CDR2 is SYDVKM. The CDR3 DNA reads TGTGCCAGCAGTTTGGCGGTTGGTGAAGCTTTCTTT. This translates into CASSLAVGEAFF.